This T cell receptor (beta chain) was identified in a study of blood T cell repertoires in COVID-19. Study as a whole: Whether acute or convalescent, the COVID-19 samples came from the United States, Italy and Spain. Sources were T cells, B-cell-depleted T cells, or PBMCs; the material itself was cDNA or gDNA.

The repertoire was sequenced with immunoSEQ multiplex PCR; TCRdb's copy has only in-frame clones and lacks some. The sample carries a few hundred thousand clones, 80% to 85% recorded once. In germline, CDR1 is SGDLS, CDR2 YYNGEE. The CDR3 is made up of 15 amino acids. The V and J ends lost 0 bases and 8 bases, in that order; junction bases with no gene match: 10. The V gene is TRBV9, the J gene TRBJ1-2; 7 bases match TRBD1. The clonotype comes from a woman aged 55-69 years who had recovered from COVID-19. The sequenced sample was peripheral blood. CDR3 bases: TGTGCCAGCAGCGTAGGCGGAGAGGGGGCAGGAGGCTACACCTTC. This sequence encodes CASSVGGEGAGGYTF.